This TCR beta chain stems from a study of T cell repertoires in cytomegalovirus infection (dated 2019 in TCRdb). Study-wide context: Peptide stimulations targeted recently identified HLA-C-restricted CMV epitopes, whose presentation resists viral immunomodulation, together with well-studied HLA-B-restricted epitopes. The HLA type of each donor mattered for the analysis, because public TCR beta signatures pointed to carriage of CMV infection along with the matching HLA type.

V is pared back by 2 bases and J by 6 bases, with 13 bases lying between the germline termini. Spanning cysteine to phenylalanine, the CDR3 consists of 15 amino acids. Only the CDR3 portion is preserved as DNA: 45 bases, with reading frame beginning at the first base. CDR1 SEHNR and CDR2 FQNEAQ were looked up in the germline V gene (reference sequence). The instrument was an Illumina HiSeq 1500. TCRdb handled the public reads itself, with Q25 trimming in fastp and clone calling in MiXCR, and kept productive beta chains. Identical CDR3 proteins give one entry, which carries the most common genes and DNA. Present in this sample are some 940,000 distinct CDR3 sequences, about a third of which were seen just once. The ten largest clones add up to about 14% of the sample. What the study reported, not specific to this receptor: Cumulative frequency of public TCR beta family members discriminated carriers of CMV infection plus the relevant HLA type in this cohort and an independent approximately 370-donor cohort. In the ex vivo response, HLA-C-restricted CMV-specific TCR beta clonotypes were dominant, and in two of eight donors the single most frequent clonotype came from this HLA-C-restricted group.

This clonotype was seen repeatedly, ten times or more. There is no known antigen for this receptor. Qualities for individual bases were not recorded, and no much larger clone is one base off. In the paper's terms, the treatment or condition label means: in vitro stimulation with specific CMV peptide epitopes to enrich CMV-specific T cells. This clonotype originated in a human donor in good health (CMV status not recorded). Some clones in this sample may be carry-over from other donors' samples. Recombination connected TRBV7-9 to TRBJ2-2; no D gene is confidently identified. This specimen consisted of cultured CD8+ T cells from PBMCs, obtained from culture after CMV antigen stimulation. The DNA sequence reads TGTGCCAGCAGCTTAATGCACCCCTCATCCGGGGAGCTGTTTTTT. The encoded protein is CASSLMHPSSGELFF.